A selection of T cell receptor beta chains follows, all from one sample in a study of blood T cell repertoires in COVID-19. TCRdb's copy holds only in-frame clones and misses some; the assay was immunoSEQ multiplex PCR. Of 50,000 to 65,000 clones detected, roughly nine tenths appear once; the ten largest clones hold around 7%. The sequencing input was peripheral blood. The source is a woman aged 55-75 years with active or convalescent COVID-19. Both conserved end residues are part of each CDR3. The D gene is left open where the match is weak. The size field is filled for only some rows; it gives once, few, many or a size class.

J: TRBJ1-5
size: -
D: TRBD1
V: TRBV7-8
CDR3: CASSLAAGTGGNQPQHF
DNA: TGTGCCAGCAGCTTAGCGGCCGGGACAGGGGGCAATCAGCCCCAGCATTTT

J: TRBJ2-7
size: -
D: TRBD1
V: TRBV30
CDR3: CAWSVAGGSYEQYF
DNA: TGTGCCTGGAGTGTGGCAGGGGGTTCCTACGAGCAGTACTTC

J: TRBJ2-1
size: once
D: -
V: TRBV10-2
CDR3: CASRTSGYNEQFF
DNA: TGCGCCAGCAGGACTAGTGGGTACAATGAGCAGTTCTTC

J: TRBJ1-3
size: -
D: -
V: TRBV3-1/TRBV3-2
CDR3: CASSLTSRGNTIYF
DNA: TGTGCCAGCAGCTTAACGTCGCGTGGAAACACCATATATTTT

J: TRBJ2-2
size: -
D: -
V: TRBV28
CDR3: CASRTNREWYTGELFF
DNA: TGTGCCAGCAGGACAAACAGGGAGTGGTACACCGGGGAGCTGTTTTTT

J: TRBJ2-1
size: -
D: -
V: TRBV7-3
CDR3: CASSLNGEYNEQFF
DNA: TGTGCCAGCAGCTTAAACGGAGAGTACAATGAGCAGTTCTTC

J: TRBJ2-1
size: -
D: -
V: TRBV24-1
CDR3: CATSDLSPGDYNEQFF
DNA: TGTGCCACCAGTGATTTGAGCCCAGGGGACTACAATGAGCAGTTCTTC

J: TRBJ2-1
size: -
D: TRBD2
V: TRBV14
CDR3: CASSQEGLAAFLALDNEQFF
DNA: TGTGCCAGCAGCCAAGAAGGGCTAGCGGCCTTCCTAGCCTTAGACAATGAGCAGTTCTTC

J: TRBJ2-5
size: -
D: TRBD2
V: TRBV5-1
CDR3: CASSPIAGGIETQYF
DNA: TGCGCCAGCAGCCCGATAGCGGGAGGGATCGAGACCCAGTACTTC

J: TRBJ1-4
size: -
D: -
V: TRBV6-2/TRBV6-3
CDR3: CASSYREKLFF
DNA: TGTGCCAGCAGTTACCGGGAAAAACTGTTTTTT

J: TRBJ2-3
size: -
D: TRBD1
V: TRBV28
CDR3: CASSQIGTASTDTQYF
DNA: TGTGCCAGCAGCCAGATCGGGACAGCTAGCACAGATACGCAGTATTTT

J: TRBJ2-1
size: -
D: TRBD1
V: TRBV11-3
CDR3: CASSLGFGQGYNEQFF
DNA: TGTGCCAGCAGCTTGGGCTTTGGACAGGGCTACAATGAGCAGTTCTTC

J: TRBJ1-5
size: -
D: -
V: TRBV6-5
CDR3: CASSRAGTKDQPQHF
DNA: TGTGCCAGCAGCCGAGCCGGGACAAAAGATCAGCCCCAGCATTTT

J: TRBJ1-1
size: -
D: -
V: TRBV3-1/TRBV3-2
CDR3: CASSLGQNTEAFF
DNA: TGTGCCAGCAGCCTAGGACAGAACACTGAAGCTTTCTTT

J: TRBJ1-6
size: -
D: -
V: TRBV15
CDR3: CATSNRAAKDSPLHF
DNA: TGTGCCACCAGCAACAGGGCTGCTAAGGATTCACCCCTCCACTTT

J: TRBJ1-1
size: once
D: -
V: TRBV6-5
CDR3: CASKKGGNTEAFF
DNA: TGTGCCAGCAAAAAAGGGGGGAACACTGAAGCTTTCTTT

J: TRBJ1-2
size: -
D: TRBD1
V: TRBV24-1
CDR3: CATSDARTGGVYGYTF
DNA: TGTGCCACCAGTGATGCGAGGACAGGGGGCGTCTATGGCTACACCTTC

J: TRBJ1-1
size: -
D: -
V: TRBV7-3
CDR3: CASSRRPDKNTEAFF
DNA: TGTGCCAGCAGCCGACGTCCTGACAAGAACACTGAAGCTTTCTTT

J: TRBJ2-1
size: -
D: -
V: TRBV2
CDR3: CASSEAGTLVGDEQFF
DNA: TGTGCCAGCAGTGAAGCGGGAACTTTGGTAGGGGATGAGCAGTTCTTC

J: TRBJ2-3
size: -
D: TRBD2
V: TRBV15
CDR3: CATSEEYALAGGEDTQYF
DNA: TGTGCCACCAGTGAAGAATATGCACTAGCGGGAGGCGAGGATACGCAGTATTTT

J: TRBJ1-4
size: -
D: TRBD1
V: TRBV3-1/TRBV3-2
CDR3: CASSQDSRQGRNEKLFF
DNA: TGTGCCAGCAGCCAAGACTCTAGACAGGGCAGGAATGAAAAACTGTTTTTT

J: TRBJ1-1
size: -
D: TRBD1
V: TRBV3-1/TRBV3-2
CDR3: CASSLGQGKTEAFF
DNA: TGTGCCAGCAGCCTAGGACAGGGAAAAACTGAAGCTTTCTTT

J: TRBJ1-5
size: -
D: TRBD1
V: TRBV2
CDR3: CASSGTGLNQPQHF
DNA: TGTGCCAGCAGTGGGACAGGTCTAAATCAGCCCCAGCATTTT

J: TRBJ2-3
size: -
D: -
V: TRBV3-1/TRBV3-2
CDR3: CASSQDVGLSPPDTQYF
DNA: TGTGCCAGCAGCCAGGATGTTGGACTATCACCACCAGATACGCAGTATTTT

J: TRBJ2-7
size: -
D: -
V: TRBV7-6
CDR3: CASSLADNSYEQYF
DNA: TGTGCCAGCAGCTTAGCAGACAACTCCTACGAGCAGTACTTC

J: TRBJ2-2
size: -
D: -
V: TRBV28
CDR3: CASSLLGGDTGELFF
DNA: TGTGCCAGCAGTTTATTGGGCGGGGACACCGGGGAGCTGTTTTTT

J: TRBJ1-1
size: -
D: TRBD1
V: TRBV9
CDR3: CASSVITGANTEAFF
DNA: TGTGCCAGCAGCGTAATAACAGGGGCGAACACTGAAGCTTTCTTT

J: TRBJ2-5
size: -
D: -
V: TRBV24-1
CDR3: CATSDPDRETQYF
DNA: TGTGCCACCAGTGACCCGGACAGAGAGACCCAGTACTTC

J: TRBJ1-3
size: -
D: TRBD1
V: TRBV30
CDR3: CAWSSGGGNTIYF
DNA: TGTGCCTGGTCCTCAGGGGGAGGAAACACCATATATTTT

J: TRBJ1-4
size: -
D: -
V: TRBV19
CDR3: CASSIDLRGLLFF
DNA: TGTGCCAGTAGTATAGATCTAAGGGGTTTGCTGTTTTTT

J: TRBJ2-7
size: -
D: -
V: TRBV19
CDR3: CASSETTSYEQYF
DNA: TGTGCCAGTAGCGAGACTACCTCCTACGAGCAGTACTTC

J: TRBJ2-1
size: -
D: TRBD2
V: TRBV7-2
CDR3: CASSLGGSFRNEQFF
DNA: TGTGCCAGCAGCTTGGGCGGGAGTTTTAGGAATGAGCAGTTCTTC

J: TRBJ1-5
size: -
D: -
V: TRBV25-1
CDR3: CASSGPGLSQPQHF
DNA: TGTGCCAGCAGTGGCCCAGGGCTCAGTCAGCCCCAGCATTTT

J: TRBJ2-7
size: -
D: TRBD1
V: TRBV19
CDR3: CASSITGGSYEQYF
DNA: TGTGCCAGTTCTATAACAGGGGGGTCCTACGAGCAGTACTTC

J: TRBJ1-2
size: -
D: TRBD1
V: TRBV6-5
CDR3: CASRTAGGGFYGYTF
DNA: TGTGCCAGCAGAACCGCAGGGGGCGGGTTCTATGGCTACACCTTC

J: TRBJ1-2
size: once
D: -
V: TRBV28
CDR3: CGTQGNYGYTF
DNA: TGTGGGACCCAGGGTAACTATGGCTACACCTTC